This T cell receptor beta chain was identified in a study of CD8 T cells in ankylosing spondylitis. General study points: Past studies reported some motif variants in reactive arthritis synovial fluid and blood. What seemed typical of ankylosing spondylitis blood was a TCR beta motif built from 8 or 9 highly homologous variants.

In this sample, this clonotype turned up many times. Its specificity is unknown. J was trimmed by 4 bases and V by 5 bases; bases with no gene match: 6. Germline lookup yields CDR1 SEHNR and CDR2 FQNEAQ (reference sequence). This CDR3 contains 15 residues. TCRdb re-derived calls from the 5' RACE reads in MiXCR, one entry per CDR3 protein. Of 200,000 to 300,000 distinct CDR3 sequences listed, approximately 8% are singletons. The TCR was taken from a female donor with ankylosing spondylitis or in good health (not recorded which). The sample was blood, either unsorted or a sorted T cell fraction (not recorded which). The chain joins TRBV7-9 to TRBJ1-4, with TRBD1 matching over 8 bases. The CDR3 sequence is CASSGQGQDNEKLFF. The CDR3 region has the DNA TGTGCCAGCAGCGGCCAGGGACAGGATAATGAAAAACTGTTTTTT.